Below, 7 T cell receptor beta chains from the same sample are listed, as sequenced in a study of OX40 agonist ivuxolimab in advanced cancers. The repertoire was sequenced with immunoSEQ multiplex PCR; TCRdb's copy has only in-frame clones and lacks some. The data hold tens of thousands of clones, with about nine tenths observed a single time. Sequenced material: CD4+ or CD8+ T cells sorted from blood, taken in a trial of the OX40 agonist ivuxolimab. The receptors were gathered from an adult with an advanced solid tumor such as melanoma, head and neck, liver or kidney cancer.

The rearrangement uses TRBV28 and TRBJ2-3; D is tentatively TRBD1 or TRBD2 (5 bases each). V dropped 7 bases and J dropped 2 bases, with 13 bases sitting between them. The CDR3 loop spans 14 amino acids. Per the germline V gene, CDR1 is MDHEN and CDR2 is SYDVKM. The CDR3 sequence is CASIGADTTDTQYF. Here the CDR3 DNA reads TGTGCCAGCATAGGAGCGGACACCACAGATACGCAGTATTTT.

The V and J genes are TRBV6-5 and TRBJ1-3; D unresolved. This CDR3 spans 14 amino acids. Germline CDR1 is MNHEY and CDR2 is SVGAGI. V shed 0 bases and J shed 2 bases, with 5 bases lying between them. The CDR3 DNA reads TGTGCCAGCAGTTACTCGCGAGCTGGAAACACCATATATTTT. Translation gives CASSYSRAGNTIYF.

The chain combines TRBV6-1 with TRBJ1-1; 7 bases match TRBD1. J lost 4 bases, V lost 5 bases, and 7 bases had no gene match. The CDR3 is 14 amino acids. CDR1 is MNHNS, CDR2 SASEGT, per germline. The CDR3 reads CASSPDREVTEAFF. The CDR3 DNA sequence: TGTGCCAGCAGTCCCGACAGGGAGGTCACTGAAGCTTTCTTT.

This chain links TRBV5-4 with TRBJ1-1; 10 bases line up with TRBD1. Trimming removed 3 bases from V and 4 bases from J; junction bases left unmatched: 6. CDR1 is SGHNT, CDR2 YYREEE, per germline (reference sequence). This CDR3 region has 15 residues. The CDR3 sequence: CASSSPRTGGTEAFF. The CDR3, as DNA: TGTGCCAGCAGCTCACCTAGGACAGGGGGCACTGAAGCTTTCTTT.

The chain combines TRBV30 with TRBJ1-1; 7 bases agree with TRBD1. The CDR3 length is 15 residues. Losses at the gene ends were 1 base for V and 1 base for J; bases not matched to a gene: 6. Germline CDR1 GTSNPN, CDR2 SVGIG (reference sequence). In DNA, the CDR3 is TGTGCCTGGAGTGCACCGGACAGGACGAACACTGAAGCTTTCTTT. Amino acids: CAWSAPDRTNTEAFF.

The chain uses TRBV5-1 and TRBJ2-3; the D gene is possibly TRBD2 (6 bases). The ends were cut back, 4 bases at V and 1 base at J, with 16 bases in the middle. From germline, CDR1 is SGHRS and CDR2 YFSETQ. The CDR3 totals 16 residues. The DNA of the CDR3 is TGCGCCAGCAGCCTTGGTATCGGGGGAGGCACAGATACGCAGTATTTT. The encoded protein is CASSLGIGGGTDTQYF.

The chain links TRBV7-9 to TRBJ1-4, with TRBD1 identical over 7 bases. Germline CDR1 reads SEHNR; CDR2 reads FQNEAQ (reference sequence). This CDR3 has 15 residues. The V gene end was trimmed by 2 bases and the J gene end by 7 bases; junction bases not matched to a gene: 7. The chain's CDR3 is CASSLNRGGGEKLFF. The CDR3 DNA reads as TGTGCCAGCAGCTTAAACAGGGGTGGGGGTGAAAAACTGTTTTTT.